This T cell receptor (beta chain) was retrieved from a study of blood T cell repertoires in COVID-19. Study-wide background: Researchers got acute and convalescent COVID-19 samples from the United States, Italy and Spain. The cDNA or gDNA used as material had been derived from T cells, B-cell-depleted T cells, or PBMCs.

Libraries were prepared by immunoSEQ multiplex PCR; TCRdb keeps only in-frame clonotypes and omits some of them. The data contain some 200,000 clones, around 86% of them singletons. This clone turned up a few times. The TCR was taken from a middle-aged man with active or convalescent COVID-19. Sequencing input: peripheral blood.

The CDR3 coding sequence is TGTGCCAGCAGCTTACCTGGAGAGAACACTGAAGCTTTCTTT. Its protein product is CASSLPGENTEAFF. The V call is TRBV7-9, the J call TRBJ1-1, with D uncertain. The length of the CDR3 is 14 residues. V was clipped by 2 bases and J by 1 base, with 8 bases between them. CDR1 is SEHNR and CDR2 is FQNEAQ in the germline V gene (reference sequence).